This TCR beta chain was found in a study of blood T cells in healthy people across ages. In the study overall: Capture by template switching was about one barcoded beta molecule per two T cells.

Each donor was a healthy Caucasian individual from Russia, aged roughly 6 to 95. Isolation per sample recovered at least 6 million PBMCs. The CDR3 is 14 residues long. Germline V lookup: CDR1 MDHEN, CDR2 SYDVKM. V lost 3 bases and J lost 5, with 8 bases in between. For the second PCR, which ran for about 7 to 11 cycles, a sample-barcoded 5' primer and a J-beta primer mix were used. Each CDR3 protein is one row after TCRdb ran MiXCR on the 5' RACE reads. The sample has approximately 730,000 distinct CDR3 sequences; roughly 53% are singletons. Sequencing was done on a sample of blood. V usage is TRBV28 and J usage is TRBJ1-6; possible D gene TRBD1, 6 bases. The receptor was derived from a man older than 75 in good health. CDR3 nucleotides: TGTGCCAGCAGTTTGGACAGAAATAATTCACCCCTCCACTTT. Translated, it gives CASSLDRNNSPLHF.